These 23 T cell receptor beta chains share one sample of origin, sequenced in a study of response to subunit inactivated influenza vaccine. TCRdb passed the RT-PCR reads through MiXCR, listing each CDR3 protein once. The data contain about 780,000 distinct CDR3 sequences, approximately 17% of them singletons. Specimen: PBMCs from blood, collected less than 6 days after vaccination. The receptors were sampled from a man aged 45-65 years who received an inactivated influenza vaccine.

In its sample, this clonotype was seen a few times. The chain has TRBV5-1 and TRBJ1-1; 7 bases map to TRBD1. Germline CDR1 is SGHRS and CDR2 is YFSETQ. V was pared by 4 bases and J by 5 bases, with 5 bases of the junction left unmatched. This CDR3 contains 13 residues. CDR3 sequence (DNA): TGCGCCAGCAGCCCTCGGGACAGTACTGAAGCTTTCTTT. This translates into CASSPRDSTEAFF.

V is TRBV4-3 and J is TRBJ2-1; D may be TRBD1 (6 bases). CDR3 length equals 15 residues. The germline V gene encodes CDR1 LGHNA and CDR2 YSLEER. Trimming left V 2 bases short and J 6 bases short, with 14 bases between. CDR3 DNA sequence: TGCGCCAGCAGCCAACAAACCGGACAGCCCAATGAGCAGTTCTTC. The encoded protein is CASSQQTGQPNEQFF.

The chain combines TRBV7-9 with TRBJ2-7; D remains unclear. V lost 5 bases and J lost 6, with 8 bases in between. CDR1 is SEHNR and CDR2 is FQNEAQ in the germline V gene (reference sequence). This CDR3 contains 11 residues. CDR3 protein: CASSEDLEQYF. The CDR3 nucleotides are TGTGCCAGCAGCGAGGACCTCGAGCAGTACTTC.

This clonotype showed up many times. The rearrangement uses TRBV5-1 and TRBJ1-6; 8 bases agree with TRBD1. Losses at the gene ends were 4 bases for V and 9 bases for J; bases not matched to a gene: 6. Germline CDR1 reads SGHRS; CDR2 reads YFSETQ. CDR3 length: 14 amino acids. The CDR3 nucleotides read TGCGCCAGCAGCCCCGGGACAGGAGGTTCACCCCTCCACTTT. Its translation is CASSPGTGGSPLHF.

This rearrangement joins TRBV28 to TRBJ2-1, with D unresolved. CDR3 length equals 17 residues. Germline V gene sequence: CDR1 MDHEN, CDR2 SYDVKM. Trimming stripped 5 bases from V and 0 bases from J, with 17 bases between. The CDR3, as DNA: TGTGCCAGCAGTCCTCCACTCGGTGGAAGCTCCTACAATGAGCAGTTCTTC. This codes for CASSPPLGGSSYNEQFF.

V and J are TRBV4-1 and TRBJ2-7, with D tentatively TRBD1 (6 bases). The CDR3 is made up of 19 amino acids. CDR1 and CDR2 from the germline V gene are MGHRA and YSYEKL. The V end was cut by 1 base, the J end by 6 bases, with 28 bases between. The chain's CDR3 is CASSQATLWGSRLGGEQYF. In nucleotides, the CDR3 is TGCGCCAGCAGCCAAGCCACTCTTTGGGGCTCCCGATTAGGGGGCGAGCAGTACTTC.

This clonotype was found a few times. V usage is TRBV7-2 and J usage is TRBJ1-1; D is unresolved. Trimming cost V 2 bases and J 1 base, with 14 bases left between them. Germline CDR1 reads SGHTA; CDR2 reads FQGNSA. The CDR3 spans 16 residues. The CDR3 coding sequence is TGTGCCAGCAGCTTAAGGCGGGAGATTCCGAACACTGAAGCTTTCTTT. Protein product: CASSLRREIPNTEAFF.

About this clonotype: A read error may account for a junction end that differs from germline. This rearrangement joins TRBV5-8 to TRBJ1-5; possibly TRBD1 for D (5 bases). This CDR3 has 13 residues. Germline CDR1 reads SGHTS; CDR2 reads YDEGEE. The CDR3 sequence is CASSGGHGQPQHF. The CDR3, as DNA: TGCGCCAGCAGCGGCGGACACGGTCAGCCCCAGCATTTT.

This clonotype was seen a few times. V is TRBV15 and J is TRBJ2-7, with D perhaps matching TRBD1 (6 bases). V gave up 1 base and J gave up 0 bases, with 7 bases separating them. CDR3 size: 14 residues. Per the germline V gene, CDR1 is LNHNV and CDR2 is YYDKDF (reference sequence). The CDR3 reads CATSRAGASYEQYF. CDR3 DNA sequence: TGTGCCACCAGCAGAGCAGGGGCCTCCTACGAGCAGTACTTC.

The V gene is TRBV28, the J gene TRBJ2-2; weak D call: TRBD1 (6 bases). The CDR3 is 16 amino acids. Germline CDR1 and CDR2: MDHEN and SYDVKM. The germline V and J ends were trimmed by 3 bases and 6 bases, with 17 bases remaining between them. This chain's CDR3 is CASSLNGRGGSGELFF. The CDR3 nucleotides read TGTGCCAGCAGTTTGAATGGCAGGGGTGGGTCCGGGGAGCTGTTTTTT. Together with reference TRBV28 and TRBJ2-2, the CDR3 gives the full variable domain: DVKVTQSSRYLVKRTGEKVFLECVQDMDHENMFWYRQDPGLGLRLIYFSYDVKMKEKGDIPEGYSVSREKKERFSLILESASTNQTSMYLCASSLNGRGGSGELFFGEGSRLTVL.

The chain employs TRBV9 and TRBJ2-1, with 11 bases that match TRBD2. V lost 2 bases, J lost 5 bases, and 3 bases stayed unmatched. This CDR3 is 15 amino acids long. Looked up from germline, CDR1 is SGDLS and CDR2 is YYNGEE. In nucleotides, the CDR3 is TGTGCCAGCAGCGTTAGCGGGAGGGTTAACAATGAGCAGTTCTTC. Protein product: CASSVSGRVNNEQFF.

This clonotype was counted a few times. The chain has TRBV28 and TRBJ2-7; 13 bases line up with TRBD2. V trimming: 5 bases; J trimming: 0 bases; junction bases outside the gene matches: 13. The CDR3 totals 19 residues. Per the germline V gene, CDR1 is MDHEN and CDR2 is SYDVKM. CDR3 region: CASSTLWSGTSGNSYEQYF. For the CDR3, the DNA is TGTGCCAGCAGTACCCTATGGAGCGGGACTAGCGGGAACTCCTACGAGCAGTACTTC.

The chain uses TRBV7-2 and TRBJ2-7; the D is unclear. Trimming removed 1 base from V and 3 bases from J, with 7 bases in between. The CDR3 runs to 13 residues. Germline-derived CDR1 and CDR2 are SGHTA and FQGNSA. DNA for the CDR3: TGTGCCAGCAGCTTAGGAATCCGCTACGAGCAGTACTTC. Translating gives CASSLGIRYEQYF.

The gene calls are TRBV6-2 or TRBV6-3 and TRBJ2-3; D not certain. V shed 2 bases and J shed 6 bases, with 12 bases lying between them. Germline CDR1 reads MNHEY; CDR2 reads SVGEGT. The CDR3 totals 14 residues. The DNA for the CDR3 is TGTGCCAGCAGTTACCCCGACCCCGTCGATACGCAGTATTTT. Amino acids: CASSYPDPVDTQYF.

The chain has TRBV6-1 and TRBJ2-1, with 11 bases that match TRBD2. The length of the CDR3 is 14 residues. V was pared by 11 bases and J by 4 bases, with 7 bases of the junction left unmatched. Germline assignment: CDR1 MNHNS and CDR2 SASEGT. The CDR3 here is CAGGTSGSYNEQFF. The CDR3, as DNA: TGTGCCGGAGGGACTAGCGGATCATACAATGAGCAGTTCTTC.

This clonotype was recorded many times. The V and J genes are TRBV29-1 and TRBJ2-1; the D gene is possibly TRBD1 (6 bases). The V and J ends lost 5 bases and 7 bases respectively, with 24 bases between them. This CDR3 spans 16 amino acids. Germline V gene data show CDR1 as SQVTM and CDR2 as ANQGSEA. This CDR3 reads CSVQARGDTSRNEQFF. In DNA form, the CDR3 reads TGCAGCGTTCAAGCTCGAGGGGACACCTCAAGGAATGAGCAGTTCTTC.

The CDR3 sequence: CSARPRDRGRNEQFF. CDR3 nucleotides: TGCAGTGCTAGACCCCGGGACAGGGGGCGGAATGAGCAGTTCTTC. V gene TRBV20-1 combines with J gene TRBJ2-1; TRBD1 agrees at 12 bases. CDR1 is DFQATT, CDR2 SNEGSKA, per germline (reference sequence). Trimming at V came to 2 bases and at J to 7 bases, leaving 6 bases not matched to a gene. CDR3 length: 15 amino acids.

This clonotype has just a few counts. The V gene is TRBV5-5, the J gene TRBJ2-5; D unresolved. Germline CDR1 reads SGHKS; CDR2 reads YYEKEE (reference sequence). This CDR3 contains 15 residues. Trimming removed 0 bases at V and 7 bases at J, with 16 bases between. CDR3 sequence reads: CASSLGLAFRGTQYF. The CDR3 nucleotides are TGTGCCAGCAGCTTGGGATTAGCCTTTCGCGGGACCCAGTACTTC.

V usage is TRBV27 and J usage is TRBJ2-3; D possibly uses TRBD1 or TRBD2 (6 bases each). The V gene's germline CDR1 is MNHEY and CDR2 SMNVEV (reference sequence). The germline V and J ends were trimmed by 1 base and 1 base, with 9 bases remaining between them. The CDR3 is 15 amino acids. CDR3 amino acids: CASSLWGAGTDTQYF. CDR3 in DNA: TGTGCCAGCAGTTTATGGGGGGCAGGCACAGATACGCAGTATTTT.

The chain uses TRBV7-9 and TRBJ2-7; 12 nucleotides agree with TRBD2. Per the germline V gene, CDR1 is SEHNR and CDR2 is FQNEAQ (reference sequence). V was pared by 5 bases and J by 8 bases, with 10 bases of the junction left unmatched. The CDR3 runs 15 residues. The CDR3 DNA follows: TGTGCCAGCAGCCCTGCGGGACTAGCGGGTGTAAAGCAGTACTTC. This codes for CASSPAGLAGVKQYF.

This clonotype was recorded a few times. V gene TRBV20-1 combines with J gene TRBJ2-5, with D possibly called TRBD1 or TRBD2 (6 bases each). V lost 0 bases to trimming and J lost 5 bases, with 16 bases between them. Looked up from germline, CDR1 is DFQATT and CDR2 is SNEGSKA (reference sequence). The CDR3 consists of 15 residues. This chain's CDR3 is CSARDASQGRETQYF. DNA for the CDR3: TGCAGTGCTAGAGATGCCTCCCAGGGGAGGGAGACCCAGTACTTC.

The chain employs TRBV20-1 and TRBJ2-1; TRBD2 agrees at 7 bases. In germline, CDR1 is DFQATT, CDR2 SNEGSKA (reference sequence). The CDR3 is 16 residues long. V lost 4 bases, J lost 0 bases, and 9 bases stayed unmatched. For the CDR3, the DNA is TGCAGTGCTAACGCGGGGGTCTTTAGCTCCTACAATGAGCAGTTCTTC. It encodes CSANAGVFSSYNEQFF.

This chain links TRBV11-2 with TRBJ1-2; 9 nucleotides align to TRBD1. CDR1 is SGHAT, CDR2 FQNNGV, per germline. This CDR3 is 16 amino acids long. The V segment lost 7 bases and the J segment 0 bases; nucleotides outside the gene matches: 9. The CDR3 spells CASTGTGIFPNYGYTF. In DNA, the CDR3 is TGTGCCAGCACCGGGACAGGGATCTTCCCTAACTATGGCTACACCTTC. Complete variable domain (other parts from reference TRBV11-2 and TRBJ1-2): EAGVAQSPRYKIIEKRQSVAFWCNPISGHATLYWYQQILGQGPKLLIQFQNNGVVDDSQLPKDRFSAERLKGVDSTLKIQPAKLEDSAVYLCASTGTGIFPNYGYTFGSGTRLTVV.